This T cell receptor (beta chain) was sequenced during a study of T cell responses to AZD1222 COVID-19 vaccine. Study findings and constraints: Increases in Spike-specific TCR breadth and depth were seen after two AZD1222 doses.

Clones were read by immunoSEQ multiplex PCR, and TCRdb kept only the in-frame ones, dropping some. The sample has about 190,000 clones; around 92% are singletons. V lost 7 bases and J 7 bases, leaving 13 bases between the germline ends. The CDR3 runs to 12 residues. Germline assignment: CDR1 MNHEY and CDR2 SVGAGI. Remarks on this clone: Its target is unknown.

The TCR sequence derives from an adult in good health. The V and J genes are TRBV6-5 and TRBJ1-2; no definite D call. The sequencing used peripheral blood, collected on day 0 of AZD1222 vaccination. For the CDR3, the DNA is TGTGCCAGCATTAGACTATCCCTTGGCTACACCTTC. It encodes CASIRLSLGYTF.